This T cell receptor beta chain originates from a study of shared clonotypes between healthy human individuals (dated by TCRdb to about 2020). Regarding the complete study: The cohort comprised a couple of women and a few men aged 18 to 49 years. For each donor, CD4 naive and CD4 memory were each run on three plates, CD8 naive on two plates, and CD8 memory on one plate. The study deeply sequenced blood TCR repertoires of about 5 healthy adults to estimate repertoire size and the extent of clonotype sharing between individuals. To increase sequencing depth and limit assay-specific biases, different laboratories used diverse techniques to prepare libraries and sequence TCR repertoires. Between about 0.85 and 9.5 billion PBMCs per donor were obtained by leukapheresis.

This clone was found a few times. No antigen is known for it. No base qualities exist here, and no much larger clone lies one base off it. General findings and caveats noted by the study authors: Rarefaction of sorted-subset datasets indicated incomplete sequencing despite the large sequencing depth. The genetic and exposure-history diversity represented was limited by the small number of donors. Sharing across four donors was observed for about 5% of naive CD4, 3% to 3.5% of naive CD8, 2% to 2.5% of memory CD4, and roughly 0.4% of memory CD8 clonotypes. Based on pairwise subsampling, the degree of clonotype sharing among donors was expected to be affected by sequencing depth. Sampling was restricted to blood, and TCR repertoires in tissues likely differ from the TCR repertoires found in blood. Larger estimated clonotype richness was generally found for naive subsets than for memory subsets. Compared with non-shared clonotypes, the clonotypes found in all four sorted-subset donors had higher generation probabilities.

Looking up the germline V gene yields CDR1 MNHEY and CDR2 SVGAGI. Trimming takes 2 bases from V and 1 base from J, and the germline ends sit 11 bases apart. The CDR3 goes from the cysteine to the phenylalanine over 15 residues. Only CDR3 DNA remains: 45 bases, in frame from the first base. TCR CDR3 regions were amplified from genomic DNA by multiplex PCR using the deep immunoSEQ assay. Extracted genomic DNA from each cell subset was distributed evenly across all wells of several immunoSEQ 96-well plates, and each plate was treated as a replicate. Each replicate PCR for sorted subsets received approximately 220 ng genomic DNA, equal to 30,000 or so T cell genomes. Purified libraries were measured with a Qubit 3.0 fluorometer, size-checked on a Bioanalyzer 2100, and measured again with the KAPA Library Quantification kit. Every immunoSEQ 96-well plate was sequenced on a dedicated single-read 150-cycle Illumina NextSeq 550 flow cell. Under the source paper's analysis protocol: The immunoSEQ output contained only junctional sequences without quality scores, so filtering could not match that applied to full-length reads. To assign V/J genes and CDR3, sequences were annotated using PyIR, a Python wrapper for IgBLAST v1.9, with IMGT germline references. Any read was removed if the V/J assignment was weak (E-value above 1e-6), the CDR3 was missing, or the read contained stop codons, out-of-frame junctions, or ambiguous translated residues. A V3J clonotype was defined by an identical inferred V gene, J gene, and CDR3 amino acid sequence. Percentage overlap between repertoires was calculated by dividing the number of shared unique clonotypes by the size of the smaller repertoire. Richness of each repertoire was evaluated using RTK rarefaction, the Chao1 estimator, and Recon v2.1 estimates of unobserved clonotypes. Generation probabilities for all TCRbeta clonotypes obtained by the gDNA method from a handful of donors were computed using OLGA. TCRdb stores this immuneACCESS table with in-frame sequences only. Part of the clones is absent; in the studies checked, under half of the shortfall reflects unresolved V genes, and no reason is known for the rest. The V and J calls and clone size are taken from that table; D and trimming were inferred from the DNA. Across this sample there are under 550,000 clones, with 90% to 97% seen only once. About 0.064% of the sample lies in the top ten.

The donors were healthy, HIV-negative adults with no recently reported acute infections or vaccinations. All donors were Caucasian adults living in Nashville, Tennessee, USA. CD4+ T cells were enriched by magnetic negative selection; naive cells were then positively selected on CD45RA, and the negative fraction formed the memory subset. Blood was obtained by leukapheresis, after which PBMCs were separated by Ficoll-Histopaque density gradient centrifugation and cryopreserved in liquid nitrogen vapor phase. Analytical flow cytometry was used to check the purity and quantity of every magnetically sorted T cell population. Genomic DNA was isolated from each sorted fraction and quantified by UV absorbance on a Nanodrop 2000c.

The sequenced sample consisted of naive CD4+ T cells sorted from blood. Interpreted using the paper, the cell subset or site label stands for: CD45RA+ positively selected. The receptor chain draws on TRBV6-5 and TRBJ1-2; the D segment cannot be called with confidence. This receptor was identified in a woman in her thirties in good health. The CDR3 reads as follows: CASSYDPDLNYGYTF. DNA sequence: TGTGCCAGCAGTTACGACCCAGACCTTAACTATGGCTACACCTTC.